These 25 T cell receptor beta chains were sequenced from one sample in a study of cytomegalovirus exposure and HLA in healthy donors. PCR used 60 Vbeta primers and 13 Jbeta primers. Method: immunoSEQ multiplex PCR; TCRdb's copy keeps in-frame clones and lacks some. The table records approximately 75,000 clones, about 72% of them present only once. The sequenced material came from PBMCs. The source is a middle-aged man in good health and CMV-seropositive.

The J gene is TRBJ2-1, the V gene TRBV29-1; the D gene is possibly TRBD1 (5 bases). The germline gives CDR1 SQVTM, CDR2 ANQGSEA. The CDR3 totals 16 residues. With 2 bases removed from V and 1 base from J, the gap between germline ends came to 15 bases. CDR3 region: CSVETRTGGSYNEQFF. DNA for the CDR3: TGCAGCGTTGAAACCCGAACAGGTGGATCCTACAATGAGCAGTTCTTC.

This clone showed up just a few times. This chain uses TRBV2 with TRBJ2-7; tentatively, D is TRBD2 (5 bases). V lost 8 bases to trimming and J lost 0 bases, with 14 bases between them. In germline, CDR1 is SNHLY, CDR2 FYNNEI. The CDR3 runs 14 residues. CDR3 region: CASRDGGFSYEQYF. The CDR3 bases are TGTGCCAGCCGGGATGGCGGGTTCTCCTACGAGCAGTACTTC.

The rearrangement uses TRBV4-1 and TRBJ2-7; D is unresolved. Trimming removed 2 bases from V and 2 bases from J, with 10 bases in between. The germline CDR1 and CDR2 sequences are MGHRA and YSYEKL. The CDR3 sequence is 14 residues long. CDR3 sequence: CASSQMALTYEQYF. Here the CDR3 DNA reads TGCGCCAGCAGCCAAATGGCCCTTACCTACGAGCAGTACTTC.

This clone showed up just a few times. The V and J genes are TRBV4-1 and TRBJ2-5; D may be TRBD2 (6 bases). Trimming removed 1 base from V and 5 bases from J, with 17 bases in between. Germline CDR1 and CDR2: MGHRA and YSYEKL. CDR3 length: 16 residues. The CDR3 region has the DNA TGCGCCAGCAGCCAAGGATTTGCAGGGAGGCGTGAGACCCAGTACTTC. It translates to CASSQGFAGRRETQYF.

V usage is TRBV4-1 and J usage is TRBJ1-5, with 10 positions matching TRBD1. V was clipped by 2 bases and J by 6 bases; unmatched bases: 7. Germline V lookup: CDR1 MGHRA, CDR2 YSYEKL. The CDR3 extends over 16 amino acids. CDR3: CASSQPDRGQFQPQHF. The CDR3 DNA reads TGCGCCAGCAGCCAACCAGACAGGGGGCAATTTCAGCCCCAGCATTTT.

This clone was found a few times. The chain links TRBV30 to TRBJ1-4, with TRBD1 matching 10 bases. The CDR3 consists of 13 residues. Germline V gene sequence: CDR1 GTSNPN, CDR2 SVGIG (reference sequence). Germline trimming cut 5 bases from V and 5 bases from J; bases unmatched to any gene: 2. In DNA, the CDR3 is TGTGCCTGGGACAGGGGGCGGAATGAAAAACTGTTTTTT. It codes for CAWDRGRNEKLFF.

The chain couples TRBV7-2 to TRBJ2-3; 13 bases line up with TRBD2. This CDR3 has 15 amino acids. The germline CDR1 and CDR2 sequences are SGHTA and FQGNSA. After removal of 5 bases from V and 7 bases from J, the junction contained 6 bases not matched to a gene. In nucleotides, the CDR3 is TGTGCCAGCAGCCAAACTAGCGGGGGGGCTTATACGCAGTATTTT. Protein sequence: CASSQTSGGAYTQYF.

The genes are TRBV10-1 and TRBJ1-6; D unclear. The CDR3 is 13 residues long. CDR1 and CDR2 (germline): WNHNN, SYGVQD (reference sequence). V lost 6 bases and J 8 bases, leaving 11 bases between the germline ends. The CDR3 region has the DNA TGCGCCAGCAGATCGGACTTTTATTCACCCCTCCACTTT. It encodes CASRSDFYSPLHF.

The V gene is TRBV19, the J gene TRBJ1-4; TRBD1 might be the D (5 bases). Trimming removed 7 bases from V and 5 bases from J, with 11 bases in between. The CDR3 totals 13 residues. CDR1 and CDR2 from the germline V gene are LNHDA and SQIVND (reference sequence). CDR3: CASTPDTNEKLFF. The DNA of the CDR3 is TGTGCCAGTACCCCGGACACAAATGAAAAACTGTTTTTT.

The V gene is TRBV15, the J gene TRBJ1-4; the match to TRBD1 covers 7 bases. Germline CDR1 reads LNHNV; CDR2 reads YYDKDF (reference sequence). With V trimmed by 2 bases and J by 12 bases, 9 bases remained unmatched. This CDR3 has 14 amino acids. CDR3 sequence reads: CATSRTGAQPELFF. DNA of the CDR3: TGTGCCACCAGCAGAACAGGGGCCCAGCCAGAACTGTTTTTT.

This chain uses TRBV4-1 with TRBJ1-5; 7 bases fit TRBD1. Germline V gene sequence: CDR1 MGHRA, CDR2 YSYEKL. The junction had 2 bases not matched to a gene; V was cut back by 3 bases and J by 0 bases. The CDR3 consists of 15 residues. In nucleotides, the CDR3 is TGCGCCAGCAGCCAGGGACAGTATAGCAATCAGCCCCAGCATTTT. Amino acid sequence: CASSQGQYSNQPQHF.

The chain carries TRBV7-8 and TRBJ1-1, with D uncertain. CDR1 and CDR2 (germline): SGHVS, FQNEAQ. The V end was cut by 1 base, the J end by 11 bases, with 14 bases between. There are 13 residues in the CDR3. The CDR3 DNA reads as TGTGCCAGCAGCTTAGACGGGATCCGATCCGCTTTCTTT. Its protein is CASSLDGIRSAFF.

The gene calls are TRBV5-1 and TRBJ1-2, with a tentative D call TRBD1 (5 bases). Germline CDR1 SGHRS, CDR2 YFSETQ. The CDR3 extends over 14 amino acids. The V end was cut by 7 bases, the J end by 4 bases, with 17 bases between. Here the CDR3 reads CASSETGTTYGYTF. In DNA form, the CDR3 reads TGCGCCAGCTCCGAAACAGGAACAACCTATGGCTACACCTTC.

This clone was observed once. This chain links TRBV5-5 with TRBJ1-1; D may be TRBD1 (5 bases). This CDR3 is 15 amino acids long. Per germline, CDR1 SGHKS and CDR2 YYEKEE (reference sequence). The V gene lost 4 bases and the J gene lost 5 bases, with 18 bases spanning the gap. Here the CDR3 reads CASSPKTGRGTEAFF. In nucleotides, the CDR3 is TGTGCCAGCAGCCCAAAGACGGGTAGGGGAACTGAAGCTTTCTTT. The whole variable domain, filled in from reference TRBV5-5 and TRBJ1-1, reads DAGVTQSPTHLIKTRGQQVTLRCSPISGHKSVSWYQQVLGQGPQFIFQYYEKEERGRGNFPDRFSARQFPNYSSELNVNALLLGDSALYLCASSPKTGRGTEAFFGQGTRLTVV.

This clone was found once. The V call is TRBV2, the J call TRBJ2-7, with D possibly matching TRBD1 (6 bases). This CDR3 spans 13 amino acids. V was shortened by 6 bases and J by 5 bases, with 14 bases between the two germline ends. Per the germline V gene, CDR1 is SNHLY and CDR2 is FYNNEI. The CDR3 DNA is TGTGCCAGCAGGTTGACCCAGGGGCACGAGCAGTACTTC. Its translation is CASRLTQGHEQYF. The full variable domain, its missing parts supplied by reference TRBV2 and TRBJ2-7, is EPEVTQTPSHQVTQMGQEVILRCVPISNHLYFYWYRQILGQKVEFLVSFYNNEISEKSEIFDDQFSVERPDGSNFTLKIRSTKLEDSAMYFCASRLTQGHEQYFGPGTRLTVT.

V usage is TRBV7-2 and J usage is TRBJ2-7, with 7 bases fitting TRBD2. This CDR3 comprises 13 residues. After removal of 5 bases from V and 6 bases from J, the junction contained 7 bases not matched to a gene. CDR1 is SGHTA and CDR2 is FQGNSA in the germline V gene. The CDR3 region is CASSGAGRVEQYF. The CDR3 nucleotides read TGTGCCAGCAGCGGCGCAGGGAGGGTCGAGCAGTACTTC.

On this clone: Other nucleotide sequences in the sample specify the same CDR3. This chain connects TRBV11-3 to TRBJ2-7; weak D call: TRBD1 (6 bases). V gave up 9 bases and J gave up 2 bases, with 20 bases separating them. The CDR3 is made up of 15 amino acids. Germline V gene sequence: CDR1 SGHNT, CDR2 YENEEA. The CDR3 sequence: CASSQRHRAAYEQYF. CDR3 nucleotide sequence: TGTGCCAGTAGTCAGAGGCACAGGGCGGCCTACGAGCAGTACTTC.

The chain has TRBV19 and TRBJ2-5; D might be TRBD2 (6 bases). CDR3 length equals 12 residues. Germline CDR1 LNHDA, CDR2 SQIVND (reference sequence). The germline V and J ends were trimmed by 6 bases and 6 bases, with 11 bases remaining between them. This CDR3 is CASSRDLKTQYF. The CDR3 DNA reads TGTGCCAGTAGCCGGGACTTGAAGACCCAGTACTTC.

This clone was seen a handful of times. The chain has TRBV7-2 and TRBJ2-5, with TRBD2 matching 11 bases. The junction had 16 bases not matched to a gene; V was cut back by 2 bases and J by 5 bases. The germline V gene has CDR1 SGHTA and CDR2 FQGNSA. This CDR3 comprises 19 residues. DNA of the CDR3: TGTGCCAGCAGCTTACCGCCGCACTATAGCGGGGGGGCCCGGGAGACCCAGTACTTC. Amino acid sequence: CASSLPPHYSGGARETQYF.

This clone was recorded only once. This rearrangement joins TRBV27 to TRBJ1-5; no definite D call. Per the germline V gene, CDR1 is MNHEY and CDR2 is SMNVEV (reference sequence). Trimming shortened V by 6 bases and J by 0 bases, and 6 bases separated the two germline ends. The CDR3 covers 13 residues. Written as DNA, the CDR3 is TGTGCCAGCAGCCCCTCTAGCAATCAGCCCCAGCATTTT. Translation gives CASSPSSNQPQHF.

This clone was observed a few times. The chain employs TRBV18 and TRBJ2-7; 9 positions match TRBD2. Looked up from germline, CDR1 is KGHSH and CDR2 is LQKENI. This CDR3 is 15 amino acids long. V shed 2 bases and J 2 bases; nucleotides not matched to a gene: 4. The CDR3 loop reads CASSPSGGMPYEQYF. The DNA for the CDR3 is TGTGCCAGCTCACCAAGCGGGGGGATGCCCTACGAGCAGTACTTC.

The chain has TRBV5-4 and TRBJ1-4; 7 bases align to TRBD1. Germline V CDR1 and CDR2: SGHNT, YYREEE (reference sequence). The J segment lost 8 bases and the V segment lost 4 bases, leaving 11 bases of the junction unmatched. The CDR3 is 15 residues long. The chain's CDR3 is CASSRSTGVEEKLFF. CDR3 DNA: TGTGCCAGCAGCCGAAGTACAGGGGTCGAAGAAAAACTGTTTTTT.

This chain uses TRBV7-2 with TRBJ1-3, with 7 bases aligning to TRBD1. The length of the CDR3 is 16 residues. J gave up 0 bases and V 2 bases, and 4 bases lay outside the gene matches. Germline V lookup: CDR1 SGHTA, CDR2 FQGNSA. Here the CDR3 reads CASSLQTGSSGNTIYF. CDR3 in DNA: TGTGCCAGCAGCTTACAGACAGGGTCCTCTGGAAACACCATATATTTT.

This rearrangement joins TRBV7-9 to TRBJ1-2; weak D call: TRBD1 (6 bases). This CDR3 is built from 17 residues. The germline V gene has CDR1 SEHNR and CDR2 FQNEAQ (reference sequence). Deletions cut 5 bases from V and 4 bases from J, with 23 bases between. The CDR3 nucleotides are TGTGCCAGCAGCCCCGACGCGGGTTTGGGACAACCCTATGGCTACACCTTC. This encodes CASSPDAGLGQPYGYTF.

This clone was observed a handful of times. The chain carries TRBV30 and TRBJ2-1; 7 bases line up with TRBD2. CDR3 length: 15 residues. Looked up from germline, CDR1 is GTSNPN and CDR2 is SVGIG (reference sequence). V gave up 1 base and J gave up 7 bases; unmatched junction bases: 10. In nucleotides, the CDR3 is TGTGCCTGGAGTGACCTAGCGGAGTCTCCAAATGAGCAGTTCTTC. Encoded protein: CAWSDLAESPNEQFF.